This entry lists 28 T cell receptor beta chains sequenced from one sample in a study of CD8+CD57+ T cells in acquired aplastic anemia. The study profiled TCR beta VDJ and CDR3 using genomic DNA as template. TCRdb reprocessed the reads via MiXCR and lists one record per CDR3 protein. The table includes some 200,000 distinct CDR3 sequences, over 60% detected once. Sequencing used sorted CD4+, CD8+, or CD8+CD57+ T cells (not recorded which) from PBMCs. The source is a human donor in good health.

The chain employs TRBV7-2 and TRBJ2-5, with D possibly being TRBD1 or TRBD2 (7 bases each). The CDR3 is 14 amino acids. With 3 bases removed from V and 5 bases from J, the gap between germline ends came to 13 bases. Germline V CDR1 and CDR2: SGHTA, FQGNSA. This chain's CDR3 is CASSFQGGLETQYF. For the CDR3, the DNA is TGTGCCAGCAGCTTTCAGGGGGGGCTCGAGACCCAGTACTTC. Variable domain in full (rest from reference TRBV7-2 and TRBJ2-5): GAGVSQSPSNKVTEKGKDVELRCDPISGHTALYWYRQSLGQGLEFLIYFQGNSAPDKSGLPSDRFSAERTGGSVSTLTIQRTQQEDSAVYLCASSFQGGLETQYFGPGTRLLVL.

This clonotype turned up a few times. The V and J genes are TRBV5-4 and TRBJ2-1; tentatively, D is TRBD2 (5 bases). The CDR3 runs to 15 residues. Trimming stripped 0 bases from V and 0 bases from J, with 7 bases between. Germline V gene sequence: CDR1 SGHNT, CDR2 YYREEE (reference sequence). The CDR3 DNA is TGTGCCAGCAGCTTGGACCGGGGCTCCTACAATGAGCAGTTCTTC. Its protein product is CASSLDRGSYNEQFF.

In regard to this clonotype: Germline is not matched at one junction end, which may reflect a read error. J is TRBJ2-1 and V is TRBV20-1; TRBD2 matches at 8 bases. This CDR3 has 16 amino acids. In germline, CDR1 is DFQATT, CDR2 SNEGSKA (reference sequence). CDR3 amino acids: CSARGSKRESHYEQFF. In nucleotides, the CDR3 is TGCAGCGCTAGAGGATCGAAGCGGGAGAGCCACTATGAGCAGTTCTTC.

This clonotype was recorded only once. The rearrangement joins TRBV7-2 to TRBJ2-7, with no clear D. V was shortened by 5 bases and J by 4 bases, with 12 bases between the two germline ends. CDR1 SGHTA and CDR2 FQGNSA come from the germline V gene. The CDR3 has 13 residues. The CDR3 is CASSRIDLYEQYF. The CDR3 DNA is TGTGCCAGCAGCCGTATAGACCTATACGAGCAGTACTTC. The complete variable domain, with remaining parts taken from reference TRBV7-2 and TRBJ2-7, reads GAGVSQSPSNKVTEKGKDVELRCDPISGHTALYWYRQSLGQGLEFLIYFQGNSAPDKSGLPSDRFSAERTGGSVSTLTIQRTQQEDSAVYLCASSRIDLYEQYFGPGTRLTVT.

The chain joins TRBV15 to TRBJ2-1, with 7 bases lining up with TRBD2. This CDR3 is 13 amino acids long. J lost 8 bases, V lost 6 bases, and 7 bases had no gene match. CDR1 is LNHNV, CDR2 YYDKDF, per germline (reference sequence). The CDR3 DNA sequence: TGTGCCACCAGTTTCAGCGGGGAATATGAGCAGTTCTTC. This encodes CATSFSGEYEQFF.

This rearrangement joins TRBV24-1 to TRBJ2-3, with unresolved D. This CDR3 spans 14 amino acids. V lost 5 bases to trimming and J lost 0 bases, with 8 bases between them. Per the germline V gene, CDR1 is KGHDR and CDR2 is SFDVKD. The CDR3: CATSGSGSTDTQYF. The CDR3 DNA reads as TGTGCCACCAGTGGGTCGGGTAGCACAGATACGCAGTATTTT.

This chain links TRBV6-1 with TRBJ2-1; 8 positions agree with TRBD2. Losses at the gene ends were 5 bases for V and 2 bases for J; bases not matched to a gene: 5. CDR3 length: 15 residues. Germline V CDR1 and CDR2: MNHNS, SASEGT. The CDR3 DNA reads TGTGCCAGCAGTCGTAGCGGGACTACCTACAATGAGCAGTTCTTC. Protein sequence: CASSRSGTTYNEQFF.

This clonotype showed up just a few times. The chain joins TRBV20-1 to TRBJ2-2; D uncertain. CDR3 length: 11 residues. The V gene lost 3 bases and the J gene lost 5 bases, with 4 bases spanning the gap. Germline V gene lookup returns CDR1 DFQATT and CDR2 SNEGSKA (reference sequence). The CDR3 is CSARRTGELFF. The CDR3 nucleotides are TGCAGTGCTAGGAGGACCGGGGAGCTGTTTTTT.

Ten or more counts support this clonotype. This chain joins TRBV24-1 and TRBJ2-3; 10 bases match TRBD2. In germline, CDR1 is KGHDR, CDR2 SFDVKD. The ends lost 10 bases at V and 2 bases at J; junction bases unmatched: 8. This CDR3 region has 15 residues. The CDR3 loop reads CATEPGTSDTDTQYF. As DNA, the CDR3 is TGTGCCACTGAACCCGGGACTAGCGACACAGATACGCAGTATTTT.

The chain couples TRBV15 to TRBJ1-2; D is uncertain. Trimming cost V 1 base and J 4 bases, with 19 bases left between them. CDR3 length equals 17 residues. Germline CDR1 and CDR2: LNHNV and YYDKDF (reference sequence). For the CDR3, the DNA is TGTGCCACCAGCAGAGCCCCAGTCTCTACAGTATTCTATGGCTACACCTTC. It codes for CATSRAPVSTVFYGYTF.

In this sample, this clonotype turned up a few times. The rearrangement joins TRBV15 to TRBJ1-2, with TRBD1 as a possible D gene (6 bases). Trimming removed 0 bases from V and 7 bases from J, with 15 bases in between. This CDR3 region has 15 residues. CDR1 LNHNV and CDR2 YYDKDF come from the germline V gene (reference sequence). The CDR3 DNA sequence: TGTGCCACCAGCAGAGATCGGGGGGGGGCAGCTGGCTACACCTTC. This sequence encodes CATSRDRGGAAGYTF.

The J gene is TRBJ1-3, the V gene TRBV2; 9 nucleotides match TRBD1. J was trimmed by 0 bases and V by 6 bases; bases with no gene match: 6. CDR3 size: 16 residues. Germline V gene data show CDR1 as SNHLY and CDR2 as FYNNEI. The CDR3 coding sequence is TGTGCCAGCAGACACGACAGGGGGAGCTCTGGAAACACCATATATTTT. Amino acids: CASRHDRGSSGNTIYF.

The gene calls are TRBV25-1 and TRBJ2-7; unclear D gene. The ends were cut back, 0 bases at V and 1 base at J, with 22 bases in the middle. The CDR3 has 19 residues. Per the germline V gene, CDR1 is MGHDK and CDR2 is SYGVNS. In nucleotides, the CDR3 is TGTGCCAGCAGTGAATACGCTGGTAGCAAGTCACGCTCTTCCTACGAGCAGTACTTC. Protein: CASSEYAGSKSRSSYEQYF.

The rearrangement joins TRBV20-1 to TRBJ2-1; tentative D call: TRBD2 (6 bases). V lost 3 bases to trimming and J lost 10 bases, with 10 bases between them. CDR1 is DFQATT and CDR2 is SNEGSKA in the germline V gene (reference sequence). The CDR3 is made up of 11 amino acids. For the CDR3, the DNA is TGCAGTGCTAGTAGCGGTTTGGAGCAGTTCTTC. This sequence encodes CSASSGLEQFF.

This clonotype was counted many times. The rearrangement joins TRBV5-8 to TRBJ2-3; D is uncertain. The germline CDR1 and CDR2 sequences are SGHTS and YDEGEE. The CDR3 spans 15 residues. The V end lost 1 base, the J end lost 2 bases, and 11 bases lay between the germline ends. The CDR3 DNA reads as TGTGCCAGCAGCTTGACAGCGTCATCCACAGATACGCAGTATTTT. This gives the protein CASSLTASSTDTQYF.

This clonotype was observed at least ten times. V is TRBV27 and J is TRBJ1-5; TRBD1 might be the D (5 bases). The ends were cut back, 4 bases at V and 4 bases at J, with 8 bases in the middle. Germline CDR1 and CDR2: MNHEY and SMNVEV (reference sequence). The CDR3 consists of 13 residues. CDR3 bases: TGTGCCAGCAGTTGGGGGGGGAATCAGCCCCAGCATTTT. Translation gives CASSWGGNQPQHF.

The rearrangement uses TRBV7-9 and TRBJ2-2; tentative D call: TRBD1 (6 bases). Germline V CDR1 and CDR2: SEHNR, FQNEAQ (reference sequence). V gave up 4 bases and J gave up 2 bases, with 11 bases separating them. This CDR3 has 15 residues. The chain's CDR3 is CASSSPDSNTGELFF. CDR3 nucleotide sequence: TGTGCCAGCAGCTCACCGGACAGCAACACCGGGGAGCTGTTTTTT.

This chain connects TRBV24-1 to TRBJ2-7, with TRBD2 identical over 12 bases. The CDR3 is made up of 15 amino acids. Germline V gene sequence: CDR1 KGHDR, CDR2 SFDVKD. After removal of 11 bases from V and 6 bases from J, the junction contained 13 bases not matched to a gene. The CDR3 region has the DNA TGTGCCAGCAGCCTAGCGGGGGGGGGGGCCTCCGAGCAGTACTTC. Protein sequence: CASSLAGGGASEQYF.

The V call is TRBV20-1, the J call TRBJ2-7, with D perhaps TRBD2 (7 bases). The CDR3 totals 15 residues. V lost 5 bases to trimming and J lost 2 bases, with 19 bases between them. Germline lookup yields CDR1 DFQATT and CDR2 SNEGSKA (reference sequence). The CDR3 region is CSAGSGGAGPYEQYF. In DNA, the CDR3 is TGCAGTGCTGGGTCGGGGGGCGCGGGGCCCTACGAGCAGTACTTC.

The chain links TRBV5-1 to TRBJ1-1; 9 positions match TRBD1. The CDR3 sequence is 15 residues long. Germline V CDR1 and CDR2: SGHRS, YFSETQ. V was clipped by 0 bases and J by 3 bases; unmatched bases: 3. DNA of the CDR3: TGCGCCAGCAGCTTGGCCGGGACAGGGCACACTGAAGCTTTCTTT. Protein sequence: CASSLAGTGHTEAFF.

This clonotype has at least ten counts. The rearrangement joins TRBV6-1 to TRBJ2-7, with 8 bases lining up with TRBD2. J gave up 3 bases and V 6 bases, and 13 bases lay outside the gene matches. The CDR3 covers 16 residues. In germline, CDR1 is MNHNS, CDR2 SASEGT. The CDR3, as DNA: TGTGCCAGCAGACCGGGGGGGGAAATGGGCTACTACGAGCAGTACTTC. Residues: CASRPGGEMGYYEQYF.

The rearrangement links TRBV19 to TRBJ1-4, with 7 bases that match TRBD1. V shed 7 bases, J shed 0 bases, and the junction held 5 bases outside the gene matches. This CDR3 is built from 15 residues. Germline-derived CDR1 and CDR2 are LNHDA and SQIVND (reference sequence). CDR3 sequence reads: CASTVQGATNEKLFF. The CDR3 nucleotides are TGTGCCAGTACCGTTCAGGGGGCAACTAATGAAAAACTGTTTTTT.

The chain employs TRBV29-1 and TRBJ2-3; D might be TRBD2 (5 bases). There are 15 residues in the CDR3. Germline V CDR1 and CDR2: SQVTM, ANQGSEA. The V and J ends lost 4 bases and 4 bases respectively, with 18 bases between them. For the CDR3, the DNA is TGCAGCGTTGGAGACTCCTCAAGGCGGGCAGATACGCAGTATTTT. Encoded protein: CSVGDSSRRADTQYF.

Worth noting for this clonotype: One end of the junction varies from germline; a read error may be responsible. The rearrangement links TRBV19 to TRBJ2-2; D is unclear. This CDR3 spans 17 amino acids. Germline CDR1 LNHDA, CDR2 SQIVND (reference sequence). CDR3 sequence (DNA): TGTGCCAGTAGTGTAGATGGTCTCCGCGGTAACACCGGGGAGCTGTTTTTT. It translates to CASSVDGLRGNTGELFF.

The chain combines TRBV6-1 with TRBJ1-2, with a possible D match to TRBD1 (6 bases). V lost 8 bases, J lost 0 bases, and 16 bases lay in between. This CDR3 is built from 15 residues. CDR1 is MNHNS, CDR2 SASEGT, per germline. The CDR3 protein is CASLRGGGANYGYTF. CDR3 coding DNA: TGTGCCAGCCTCAGGGGAGGGGGGGCTAACTATGGCTACACCTTC.

V and J are TRBV7-6 and TRBJ1-1; 12 bases match TRBD1. The CDR3 sequence is 16 residues long. Germline CDR1 is SGHVS and CDR2 is FNYEAQ. Unmatched junction bases numbered 4, after V lost 4 bases and J lost 1 base. CDR3 sequence: CASSSGQGAWNTEAFF. The CDR3, as DNA: TGTGCCAGCAGCTCGGGACAGGGGGCTTGGAACACTGAAGCTTTCTTT.

This clonotype was counted a single time. The rearrangement joins TRBV29-1 to TRBJ2-7; tentatively, D is TRBD1 or TRBD2 (5 bases each). CDR3 length equals 13 residues. Germline CDR1 SQVTM, CDR2 ANQGSEA. The V end lost 5 bases, the J end lost 6 bases, and 17 bases lay between the germline ends. The CDR3 loop is CSVRRDGGSEQYF. In DNA, the CDR3 is TGCAGCGTTCGGCGTGATGGGGGATCCGAGCAGTACTTC.

The chain carries TRBV9 and TRBJ1-2; D ambiguous. This CDR3 has 11 amino acids. V lost 0 bases to trimming and J lost 14 bases, with 11 bases between them. The germline V gene has CDR1 SGDLS and CDR2 YYNGEE. DNA for the CDR3: TGTGCCAGCAGCGTAGAAGGGCGGAGGACCTTC. Residues: CASSVEGRRTF.